These 22 T cell receptor beta chains came from one sample sequenced in a study of blood T cell repertoires in COVID-19. Sequencing was performed with immunoSEQ multiplex PCR; in TCRdb, only in-frame clones are kept and a portion is missing. The profile shows about 100,000 clones, roughly 80% of them singletons. Sequencing used peripheral blood. These TCRs come from a man aged 70-80 years with active or convalescent COVID-19.

This chain joins TRBV10-3 and TRBJ2-5, with 12 bases fitting TRBD2. The germline CDR1 and CDR2 sequences are ENHRY and SYGVKD. This CDR3 contains 17 residues. V shed 3 bases, J shed 1 base, and the junction held 6 bases outside the gene matches. The CDR3 DNA is TGTGCCATCAGTGACCCCTTACTAGCGGGGGGCCAAGAGACCCAGTACTTC. Its protein product is CAISDPLLAGGQETQYF.

The V call is TRBV7-2, the J call TRBJ2-3; no reliable D call. Germline CDR1 SGHTA, CDR2 FQGNSA. The CDR3 has 13 amino acids. V dropped 4 bases and J dropped 4 bases, with 9 bases sitting between them. The CDR3 reads CASSSTVADTQYF. CDR3 DNA: TGTGCCAGCAGCTCTACAGTTGCAGATACGCAGTATTTT.

The J gene is TRBJ2-2, the V gene TRBV15; a weak D match, TRBD1 (5 bases). V was clipped by 5 bases and J by 7 bases, with 11 bases between them. The germline V gene encodes CDR1 LNHNV and CDR2 YYDKDF (reference sequence). The CDR3 consists of 13 residues. CDR3 DNA: TGTGCCACCAGCCAAAGGGGAAGCGGGGAGCTGTTTTTT. Protein sequence: CATSQRGSGELFF.

The rearrangement uses TRBV10-3 and TRBJ1-1; TRBD1 agrees at 9 bases. V was pared by 8 bases and J by 7 bases, with 5 bases of the junction left unmatched. This CDR3 is built from 12 residues. Germline V CDR1 and CDR2: ENHRY, SYGVKD. The chain's CDR3 is CAISGQGNEAFF. CDR3 in DNA: TGTGCCATCTCAGGACAGGGGAATGAAGCTTTCTTT.

This clone came up a few times. This chain links TRBV5-1 with TRBJ1-1, with 7 bases fitting TRBD1. The CDR3 has 13 residues. Germline V gene data show CDR1 as SGHRS and CDR2 as YFSETQ. The V segment lost 4 bases and the J segment 2 bases; nucleotides outside the gene matches: 2. CDR3 bases: TGCGCCAGCAGCCCAGGGGGAAACACTGAAGCTTTCTTT. Its protein is CASSPGGNTEAFF.

This sequence joins TRBV5-4 and TRBJ2-7; 7 bases map to TRBD1. V lost 2 bases to trimming and J lost 1 base; unmatched junction nucleotides: 6. The CDR3 is made up of 15 amino acids. In germline, CDR1 is SGHNT, CDR2 YYREEE (reference sequence). The CDR3 spells CASSLPGQASYEQYF. The CDR3 DNA reads TGTGCCAGCAGCTTACCCGGACAGGCGTCCTACGAGCAGTACTTC.

DNA for the CDR3: TGTGCCAGCAGCCAAAGCGGGGGGGCCTGGTATTTT. It encodes CASSQSGGAWYF. The V gene is TRBV6-5, the J gene TRBJ2-3, with 10 nucleotides matching TRBD2. V trimming: 6 bases; J trimming: 14 bases; junction bases outside the gene matches: 8. Germline assignment: CDR1 MNHEY and CDR2 SVGAGI. The CDR3 consists of 12 residues.

The chain links TRBV7-8 to TRBJ2-2; D perhaps matches TRBD1 (6 bases). Germline CDR1 and CDR2: SGHVS and FQNEAQ. The V end was cut by 4 bases, the J end by 2 bases, with 14 bases between. The CDR3 is made up of 16 amino acids. CDR3 sequence: CASSSEDSLNTGELFF. The CDR3 DNA is TGTGCCAGCAGCTCTGAGGACAGCCTTAACACCGGGGAGCTGTTTTTT.

The chain combines TRBV7-2 with TRBJ1-6, with D possibly being TRBD1 (6 bases). CDR3 size: 13 residues. Trimming shortened V by 0 bases and J by 9 bases, and 6 bases separated the two germline ends. CDR1 is SGHTA and CDR2 is FQGNSA in the germline V gene. The CDR3 spells CASSLAGGSPLHF. CDR3 DNA: TGTGCCAGCAGCTTAGCAGGGGGTTCACCCCTCCACTTT.

This sequence joins TRBV30 and TRBJ2-1, with a tentative D call TRBD1 (5 bases). The CDR3 consists of 11 residues. V lost 6 bases and J 7 bases, leaving 10 bases between the germline ends. Germline CDR1 and CDR2: GTSNPN and SVGIG (reference sequence). The CDR3 is CACTKGNEQFF. DNA for the CDR3: TGTGCCTGCACTAAGGGGAATGAGCAGTTCTTC.

The V gene is TRBV10-3, the J gene TRBJ1-1; 8 nucleotides align to TRBD1. The CDR3 sequence is 14 residues long. Germline CDR1 is ENHRY and CDR2 is SYGVKD. With 7 bases clipped from V and 8 bases from J, the junction kept 12 bases outside the gene matches. The DNA for the CDR3 is TGTGCCATCACCGTTGGACAGGGACGCCCGGAAGCTTTCTTT. Residues: CAITVGQGRPEAFF.

V and J are TRBV30 and TRBJ1-5; no firm D call. The CDR3 runs 14 residues. The germline CDR1 and CDR2 sequences are GTSNPN and SVGIG (reference sequence). The V and J ends lost 2 bases and 2 bases respectively, with 10 bases between them. In nucleotides, the CDR3 is TGTGCCTGGAGTCCCGGACTCCGCAATCAGCCCCAGCATTTT. Residues: CAWSPGLRNQPQHF. Supplemented by reference TRBV30 and TRBJ1-5, the full variable domain reads SQTIHQWPATLVQPVGSPLSLECTVEGTSNPNLYWYRQAAGRGLQLLFYSVGIGQISSEVPQNLSASRPQDRQFILSSKKLLLSDSGFYLCAWSPGLRNQPQHFGDGTRLSIL.

This clone has a handful of counts. CDR3: CATWDRGSSGEQYF. The CDR3, as DNA: TGTGCCACCTGGGACAGGGGGTCCAGCGGCGAGCAGTACTTC. The V call is TRBV10-3, the J call TRBJ2-7; 11 bases align to TRBD1. The CDR3 loop spans 14 amino acids. Germline CDR1 and CDR2: ENHRY and SYGVKD. V shed 10 bases, J shed 6 bases, and the junction held 11 bases outside the gene matches.

The chain employs TRBV28 and TRBJ2-7, with 8 bases matching TRBD1. The germline V gene encodes CDR1 MDHEN and CDR2 SYDVKM. V shed 2 bases, J shed 9 bases, and the junction held 6 bases outside the gene matches. This CDR3 is built from 13 residues. CDR3 nucleotide sequence: TGTGCCAGCAGTTTAGGACAGGGTCTTGTGCAGTACTTC. Translation: CASSLGQGLVQYF.

CDR3 region: CASSLTGNSYEQYF. The CDR3 DNA follows: TGTGCCAGCAGCTTGACAGGGAATTCTTACGAGCAGTACTTC. J is TRBJ2-7 and V is TRBV5-8, with D perhaps TRBD1 (6 bases). The CDR3 is made up of 14 amino acids. In germline, CDR1 is SGHTS, CDR2 YDEGEE. V was pared by 1 base and J by 4 bases, with 12 bases between.

V and J are TRBV9 and TRBJ2-2, with unresolved D. The germline V and J ends were trimmed by 4 bases and 6 bases, with 13 bases remaining between them. This CDR3 has 14 amino acids. CDR1 is SGDLS, CDR2 YYNGEE, per germline. CDR3 in DNA: TGTGCCAGCAGCACCCGTGCCGGAGCCGGGGAGCTGTTTTTT. It encodes CASSTRAGAGELFF.

The V gene is TRBV7-6, the J gene TRBJ1-5; TRBD1 might be the D (5 bases). The CDR3 runs to 14 residues. Germline CDR1 and CDR2: SGHVS and FNYEAQ. Trimming shortened V by 0 bases and J by 5 bases, and 8 bases separated the two germline ends. The CDR3 reads CASSLAVRDQPQHF. The CDR3 DNA reads TGTGCCAGCAGCTTAGCGGTCAGGGATCAGCCCCAGCATTTT. The full variable domain, with the rest looked up from reference TRBV7-6 and TRBJ1-5, is GAGVSQSPRYKVTKRGQDVALRCDPISGHVSLYWYRQALGQGPEFLTYFNYEAQQDKSGLPNDRFSAERPEGSISTLTIQRTEQRDSAMYRCASSLAVRDQPQHFGDGTRLSIL.

The table lists this clone with a count of one. The V and J genes are TRBV27 and TRBJ2-5; weak D call: TRBD2 (6 bases). Germline CDR1 reads MNHEY; CDR2 reads SMNVEV (reference sequence). Deletions cut 1 base from V and 1 base from J, with 7 bases between. This CDR3 comprises 14 residues. CDR3 in amino acids: CASSLLGGQETQYF. The CDR3 DNA reads TGTGCCAGCAGTTTATTGGGGGGCCAAGAGACCCAGTACTTC.

The chain couples TRBV5-1 to TRBJ1-2; 9 bases fit TRBD1. The length of the CDR3 is 14 residues. Per the germline V gene, CDR1 is SGHRS and CDR2 is YFSETQ. With 0 bases clipped from V and 8 bases from J, the junction kept 5 bases outside the gene matches. This CDR3 is CASSLGTGVQGYTF. DNA of the CDR3: TGCGCCAGCAGCTTGGGGACAGGGGTACAGGGCTACACCTTC.

CDR3 bases: TGTGCCAGCAGTTTCACAGGGGGGATATGGTTTGGCGGCTACACCTTC. Its protein product is CASSFTGGIWFGGYTF. The chain uses TRBV28 and TRBJ1-2, with TRBD1 matching 8 bases. The J segment lost 8 bases and the V segment lost 3 bases, leaving 14 bases of the junction unmatched. The CDR3 covers 16 residues. The germline gives CDR1 MDHEN, CDR2 SYDVKM.

The chain employs TRBV6-5 and TRBJ2-7; possibly TRBD2 for D (5 bases). This CDR3 spans 15 amino acids. Germline CDR1 MNHEY, CDR2 SVGAGI. V gave up 5 bases and J gave up 0 bases, with 14 bases separating them. The CDR3 loop is CASSPTSKSSYEQYF. The CDR3 DNA reads TGTGCCAGCAGTCCTACTAGTAAAAGCTCCTACGAGCAGTACTTC.

This clone was observed a few times. The rearrangement joins TRBV5-6 to TRBJ1-5, with D possibly matching TRBD1 (5 bases). With 4 bases removed from V and 1 base from J, the gap between germline ends came to 18 bases. There are 17 residues in the CDR3. CDR1 and CDR2 (germline): SGHDT, YYEEEE. The CDR3 spells CASSPSRDGVSNQPQHF. As DNA, the CDR3 is TGTGCCAGCAGCCCCAGCAGGGATGGGGTAAGCAATCAGCCCCAGCATTTT.